Following are 30 T cell receptor beta chains from one sample sequenced in a study of T cells in Graves' hyperthyroidism and ophthalmopathy. Researchers amplified the TCR beta CDR3 regions from RNA transcripts. The study used the HTBI primer set for a first-round RT-PCR of the TCR CDR3. TCRdb analysed the multiplex PCR reads with MiXCR anew, one entry per CDR3 protein. Among about 640,000 distinct CDR3 sequences listed, approximately 14% were seen once. The sequencing input was blood. Every receptor here comes from a woman in her forties or fifties with Graves' ophthalmopathy.

About this clonotype itself: A much bigger clone sits one base away, suggesting this may be a read error. The chain is built from TRBV27 and TRBJ2-5; 10 bases line up with TRBD1. After removal of 3 bases from V and 3 bases from J, the junction contained 4 bases not matched to a gene. This CDR3 has 15 residues. The germline V gene has CDR1 MNHEY and CDR2 SMNVEV (reference sequence). The CDR3 region has the DNA TGTGCCAGCAGTTTTACCGGGACAGGGGAAGAGACCCAGTACTTC. Its protein product is CASSFTGTGEETQYF.

This clonotype appeared many times. This chain links TRBV12-3 or TRBV12-4 with TRBJ2-7, with TRBD2 matching 8 bases. The trim removed 3 bases at V and 2 bases at J, leaving 12 bases unmatched. This CDR3 is 17 amino acids long. The CDR3 protein is CASSFLPQLAEPYEQYF. As DNA, the CDR3 is TGTGCCAGCAGTTTCCTCCCTCAACTAGCGGAACCCTACGAGCAGTACTTC.

This clonotype was recorded at least ten times. The chain joins TRBV11-3 to TRBJ2-7; D unclear. Germline CDR1 SGHNT, CDR2 YENEEA. CDR3 size: 12 residues. V shed 1 base and J shed 5 bases, with 6 bases lying between them. The CDR3 loop is CASSLVHDEQYF. The DNA of the CDR3 is TGTGCCAGCAGCTTAGTTCACGACGAGCAGTACTTC.

This clonotype was observed at least ten times. V is TRBV18 and J is TRBJ2-2; the D call may be TRBD1 or TRBD2 (5 bases each). CDR1 and CDR2 from the germline V gene are KGHSH and LQKENI. The CDR3 length is 16 residues. V lost 5 bases, J lost 4 bases, and 17 bases lay in between. CDR3 sequence (DNA): TGTGCCAGCTCATTCCGGCGAGGGGATAGCACCGGGGAGCTGTTTTTT. Amino acid sequence: CASSFRRGDSTGELFF.

This clonotype was found many times. V usage is TRBV7-2 and J usage is TRBJ2-7, with D uncertain. Germline V gene sequence: CDR1 SGHTA, CDR2 FQGNSA. CDR3 length: 15 amino acids. Between the trimmed V and J ends, which lost 3 bases and 2 bases, there was a span of 14 bases. The CDR3 region has the DNA TGTGCCAGCAGCTTCGATCTTCCAGGACCCTACGAGCAGTACTTC. Translating gives CASSFDLPGPYEQYF.

CDR3 protein: CATSDSRVGQPQHF. In nucleotides, the CDR3 is TGTGCCACCAGTGATAGCAGGGTGGGGCAGCCCCAGCATTTT. The J gene is TRBJ1-5, the V gene TRBV24-1, with a possible D match to TRBD1 (5 bases). V was clipped by 3 bases and J by 7 bases, with 12 bases between them. CDR3 length: 14 amino acids. CDR1 is KGHDR, CDR2 SFDVKD, per germline.

As concerns this clonotype: A much larger clone lies a single base off, so this may be a read error. The J gene is TRBJ2-7, the V gene TRBV12-3 or TRBV12-4, with unresolved D. The CDR3 length is 14 residues. The CDR3: CAGSLRATSYEQYF. The CDR3 DNA reads as TGTGCCGGCAGTTTAAGGGCAACCTCCTACGAGCAGTACTTC.

The rearrangement links TRBV20-1 to TRBJ2-3; D call uncertain. The V gene's germline CDR1 is DFQATT and CDR2 SNEGSKA (reference sequence). V was clipped by 3 bases and J by 0 bases, with 10 bases between them. The CDR3 runs 14 residues. The chain's CDR3 is CSASVGTSTDTQYF. The CDR3 region has the DNA TGCAGTGCTAGTGTGGGAACTAGCACAGATACGCAGTATTTT.

This clonotype was counted many times. The V gene is TRBV2, the J gene TRBJ2-5; the D gene is possibly TRBD2 (6 bases). The V gene lost 4 bases and the J gene lost 4 bases, with 10 bases spanning the gap. Germline V lookup: CDR1 SNHLY, CDR2 FYNNEI. The CDR3 is 13 residues long. CDR3 nucleotide sequence: TGTGCCAGCAGTGCCGGGAGTGTAGAGACCCAGTACTTC. This translates into CASSAGSVETQYF.

With respect to this clonotype: A much larger clone sits a single nucleotide away, making a read error possible. The rearrangement joins TRBV29-1 to TRBJ2-3; TRBD2 might be the D (5 bases). The CDR3 has 17 residues. Germline-derived CDR1 and CDR2 are SQVTM and ANQGSEA. Trimming shortened V by 7 bases and J by 1 base, and 24 bases separated the two germline ends. DNA for the CDR3: TGCAGCGAGTCGCGCTATCCGGGGAATCGTGGCACAGATACGCAGTATTTT. Its protein product is CSESRYPGNRGTDTQYF.

This clonotype was seen repeatedly, ten times or more. The chain employs TRBV28 and TRBJ1-1; D is uncertain. This CDR3 region has 14 residues. Germline V gene data show CDR1 as MDHEN and CDR2 as SYDVKM. V lost 3 bases, J lost 3 bases, and 11 bases lay in between. CDR3 coding DNA: TGTGCCAGCAGTTTCGGGAGTATGTACACTGAAGCTTTCTTT. It translates to CASSFGSMYTEAFF.

This clonotype was seen ten or more times. This chain links TRBV28 with TRBJ2-7; 14 bases agree with TRBD2. Germline CDR1 and CDR2: MDHEN and SYDVKM. This CDR3 is 18 amino acids long. Trimming took 6 bases from V and 3 from J; bases not matched to a gene: 13. The CDR3 protein is CASSPTGTSGSIGYEQYF. The CDR3 nucleotides read TGTGCCAGCAGCCCGACCGGGACTAGCGGGAGCATAGGCTACGAGCAGTACTTC. The full variable domain, rest sourced from reference TRBV28 and TRBJ2-7, is DVKVTQSSRYLVKRTGEKVFLECVQDMDHENMFWYRQDPGLGLRLIYFSYDVKMKEKGDIPEGYSVSREKKERFSLILESASTNQTSMYLCASSPTGTSGSIGYEQYFGPGTRLTVT.

This clonotype was observed many times. The genes are TRBV7-2 and TRBJ1-4, with unresolved D. CDR1 is SGHTA, CDR2 FQGNSA, per germline. The germline V and J ends were trimmed by 5 bases and 7 bases, with 8 bases remaining between them. The CDR3 has 12 amino acids. The CDR3 here is CASSPGGEKLFF. DNA of the CDR3: TGTGCCAGCAGCCCAGGCGGTGAAAAACTGTTTTTT.

This rearrangement joins TRBV19 to TRBJ2-3; the D gene could be TRBD1 or TRBD2 (6 bases each). Trimming cost V 4 bases and J 2 bases, with 13 bases left between them. CDR1 and CDR2 (germline): LNHDA, SQIVND (reference sequence). This CDR3 comprises 15 residues. Here the CDR3 reads CASSKRGLITDTQYF. The CDR3, as DNA: TGTGCCAGTAGTAAACGGGGGCTCATCACAGATACGCAGTATTTT.

This clonotype occurred a few times. This chain uses TRBV6-2 or TRBV6-3 with TRBJ2-1; D gene uncertain. This CDR3 is 15 amino acids long. Germline V CDR1 and CDR2: MNHEY, SVGEGT. Trimming took off 0 bases at V and 2 bases at J, with 8 bases between the two ends. The CDR3 protein is CASSYSVGPYNEQFF. The CDR3 region has the DNA TGTGCCAGCAGTTACTCTGTCGGCCCCTACAATGAGCAGTTCTTC.

In its sample, this clonotype was seen many times. This chain links TRBV20-1 with TRBJ2-7, with a weak D call TRBD2 (6 bases). Trimming removed 0 bases from V and 2 bases from J, with 8 bases in between. CDR3 length equals 13 residues. CDR1 is DFQATT and CDR2 is SNEGSKA in the germline V gene (reference sequence). This chain's CDR3 is CSAREGRTYEQYF. DNA for the CDR3: TGCAGTGCTAGAGAAGGGAGGACCTACGAGCAGTACTTC.

This clonotype was counted at least ten times. This chain connects TRBV5-1 to TRBJ2-3, with TRBD2 as a possible D gene (6 bases). This CDR3 is built from 16 residues. Germline values: CDR1 SGHRS, CDR2 YFSETQ. Trimming left V 2 bases short and J 2 bases short, with 15 bases between. CDR3 loop: CASSFANGSPTDTQYF. The CDR3 DNA reads as TGCGCCAGCAGCTTCGCTAACGGGAGTCCCACAGATACGCAGTATTTT.

Regarding this clonotype: The junction departs from the called germline gene at one end, perhaps through a read error. The rearrangement joins TRBV7-8 to TRBJ2-5, with TRBD2 identical over 11 bases. Germline loops: CDR1 SGHVS, CDR2 FQNEAQ. The length of the CDR3 is 14 residues. CDR3: CSSSLDETSGNQYF. The CDR3 coding sequence is TGTTCCAGCAGCTTAGACGAGACTAGCGGGAATCAGTACTTC.

The chain has TRBV24-1 and TRBJ2-5, with 9 positions matching TRBD1. V lost 4 bases to trimming and J lost 5 bases; unmatched junction nucleotides: 19. This CDR3 is built from 19 residues. Germline V lookup: CDR1 KGHDR, CDR2 SFDVKD. The CDR3 loop is CATSDMKPGTGIRRETQYF. The CDR3 DNA reads as TGTGCCACCAGTGACATGAAGCCCGGGACAGGGATTAGAAGGGAGACCCAGTACTTC.

The rearrangement joins TRBV4-1 to TRBJ2-1; D call uncertain. The germline CDR1 and CDR2 sequences are MGHRA and YSYEKL. V dropped 5 bases and J dropped 8 bases, with 13 bases sitting between them. The CDR3 has 13 amino acids. CDR3 sequence: CASSFRIMDEQFF. CDR3 DNA sequence: TGCGCCAGCAGCTTCCGGATCATGGATGAGCAGTTCTTC.

Details on this clonotype: Mismatch with germline at one junction end may stem from a read error. The chain links TRBV6-5 to TRBJ2-3; D unclear. The CDR3 length is 11 residues. Germline V gene sequence: CDR1 MNHEY, CDR2 SVGAGI. CDR3 amino acids: CASSDSFQQYF. The CDR3 DNA is TGTGCCAGCAGTGACTCGTTCCAGCAGTATTTT.

The chain combines TRBV20-1 with TRBJ1-5; D is ambiguous. The ends were cut back, 2 bases at V and 3 bases at J, with 14 bases in the middle. Looked up from germline, CDR1 is DFQATT and CDR2 is SNEGSKA (reference sequence). The CDR3 loop spans 15 amino acids. CDR3 sequence (DNA): TGCAGTGCTAGACCCGCGGGAGGTTCCAATCAGCCCCAGCATTTT. Encoded protein: CSARPAGGSNQPQHF.

This sequence joins TRBV12-3 or TRBV12-4 and TRBJ2-7; 13 bases line up with TRBD2. CDR3 length: 17 amino acids. J was trimmed by 4 bases and V by 6 bases; bases with no gene match: 12. The CDR3 DNA is TGTGCCAGCAGCTTAACTAGCGGGAGGGCGGGCATTTACGAGCAGTACTTC. This codes for CASSLTSGRAGIYEQYF.

The sample holds many counts of this clonotype. The V and J genes are TRBV29-1 and TRBJ2-3; 8 nucleotides agree with TRBD1. V shed 7 bases and J 5 bases; nucleotides not matched to a gene: 8. CDR1 is SQVTM and CDR2 is ANQGSEA in the germline V gene. The CDR3 length is 13 residues. CDR3 amino acids: CSARTGMIDTQYF. The CDR3 DNA reads as TGCAGCGCCCGGACAGGGATGATAGATACGCAGTATTTT.

This clonotype appeared many times. The chain has TRBV11-2 and TRBJ2-3; D is possibly TRBD2 (5 bases). Trimming left V 5 bases short and J 0 bases short, with 15 bases between. This CDR3 spans 16 amino acids. Per germline, CDR1 SGHAT and CDR2 FQNNGV. The CDR3, as DNA: TGTGCCAGCAGCGCCTCCCCGGGAATTAGCACAGATACGCAGTATTTT. Protein: CASSASPGISTDTQYF.

This clonotype was found many times. The rearrangement uses TRBV27 and TRBJ2-1; the D gene could be TRBD1 or TRBD2 (6 bases each). Germline V gene lookup returns CDR1 MNHEY and CDR2 SMNVEV (reference sequence). The length of the CDR3 is 15 residues. The V end was cut by 3 bases, the J end by 12 bases, with 21 bases between. The CDR3 here is CASSFRGPGVIRQFF. Written as DNA, the CDR3 is TGTGCCAGCAGTTTTCGGGGGCCTGGAGTTATCCGGCAGTTCTTC.

The chain combines TRBV24-1 with TRBJ2-3; perhaps D is TRBD1 or TRBD2 (5 bases each). There are 14 residues in the CDR3. V was clipped by 5 bases and J by 3 bases, with 11 bases between them. Germline V gene sequence: CDR1 KGHDR, CDR2 SFDVKD. Here the CDR3 reads CATSVSGRTDTQYF. CDR3 DNA sequence: TGTGCCACCAGTGTTTCGGGGCGGACAGATACGCAGTATTTT.

This chain joins TRBV28 and TRBJ2-4; 11 nucleotides line up with TRBD2. This CDR3 is 14 amino acids long. The V segment lost 4 bases and the J segment 13 bases; nucleotides outside the gene matches: 9. Germline-derived CDR1 and CDR2 are MDHEN and SYDVKM. CDR3 DNA sequence: TGTGCCAGCAGTTCTAGCGGGAGGTCAAAATCACAGTACTTC. Its translation is CASSSSGRSKSQYF.

The chain is built from TRBV30 and TRBJ2-7; 7 nucleotides agree with TRBD2. The CDR3 sequence is 13 residues long. CDR1 and CDR2 (germline): GTSNPN, SVGIG (reference sequence). The J segment lost 6 bases and the V segment lost 2 bases, leaving 7 bases of the junction unmatched. CDR3 DNA: TGTGCCTGGAGTCAGGGAGGGTCTGGCGAGCAGTACTTC. This sequence encodes CAWSQGGSGEQYF. The full variable domain, with the rest looked up from reference TRBV30 and TRBJ2-7, is SQTIHQWPATLVQPVGSPLSLECTVEGTSNPNLYWYRQAAGRGLQLLFYSVGIGQISSEVPQNLSASRPQDRQFILSSKKLLLSDSGFYLCAWSQGGSGEQYFGPGTRLTVT.

As for this clonotype: Its ends do not fully match the called genes, so a read error is possible. J is TRBJ2-2 and V is TRBV5-1; D might be TRBD2 (5 bases). The CDR3 has 13 amino acids. CDR1 is SGHRS and CDR2 is YFSETQ in the germline V gene. The CDR3 nucleotides are TGCGCCAACAGCGGATCAAACACCGGGGAGCTGTTTTTT. It is translated as CANSGSNTGELFF.